This TCR beta chain comes out of a study of T-cell reconstitution after alpha-beta-depleted transplantation in children. Notes on the study in general: Alpha-beta T cells about two months after transplant reportedly derived from several hundred expanded graft clones. The origin of high day-60 TCRbeta diversity in some patients lay in surviving recipient T cells and thymic progenitors. The authors attributed T-cell counts and diversity one year after transplant mostly to newly produced T cells.

Preparation of the TCRbeta library involved a method that used unique molecular identifiers. TCRdb reprocessed the PCR reads with MiXCR, giving one entry per CDR3 protein. The sample has more than 100,000 distinct CDR3 sequences; roughly 23% are singletons. J lost 5 bases, V lost 0 bases, and 14 bases had no gene match. CDR1 is DFQATT and CDR2 is SNEGSKA in the germline V gene (reference sequence). There are 17 residues in the CDR3. This clonotype was seen more than once but under ten times. Antigen unknown. Sequenced material: PBMCs, mostly from graft donor cells, taken 180 days after TCRalphabeta/CD19-depleted stem cell transplant. The rearrangement links TRBV20-1 to TRBJ2-5, with TRBD2 matching over 8 bases. This clonotype was sampled from a male patient between 2 and 15 years old who had a stem cell transplant for chronic granulomatous disease, so the T cells may come from the graft donor. DNA for the CDR3: TGCAGTGCTAGAGAGCGGGGGGCTAGCATCCTTGGGGAGACCCAGTACTTC. Protein product: CSARERGASILGETQYF.